The 16 T cell receptor beta chains reported below all come from one sample, sequenced in a study of cytomegalovirus exposure and HLA in healthy donors. Assay: immunoSEQ multiplex PCR; the TCRdb copy retains only in-frame clones and omits some. The sample yields 150,000 to 200,000 clones, under 90% seen once. Material: PBMCs. Every receptor here comes from a woman between 18 and 30 years old in good health and CMV-seropositive.

CDR3 residues: CASSRDRVNEKLFF. CDR3 nucleotides: TGTGCCAGCAGCAGGGACAGGGTTAACGAAAAACTGTTTTTT. The chain links TRBV9 to TRBJ1-4, with TRBD1 matching over 9 bases. This CDR3 contains 14 residues. Per germline, CDR1 SGDLS and CDR2 YYNGEE. J was trimmed by 8 bases and V by 4 bases; bases with no gene match: 6. Using reference TRBV9 and TRBJ1-4 for the parts outside the CDR3, the full variable domain is DSGVTQTPKHLITATGQRVTLRCSPRSGDLSVYWYQQSLDQGLQFLIQYYNGEERAKGNILERFSAQQFPDLHSELNLSSLELGDSALYFCASSRDRVNEKLFFGSGTQLSVL.

J is TRBJ2-5 and V is TRBV11-2; D ambiguous. V was cut by 2 bases and J by 5 bases, with 6 bases left in between. The germline gives CDR1 SGHAT, CDR2 FQNNGV. The CDR3 contains 12 residues. This CDR3 reads CASSLLYETQYF. CDR3 DNA: TGTGCCAGCAGCTTACTCTATGAGACCCAGTACTTC.

The chain uses TRBV30 and TRBJ1-5; 8 positions match TRBD1. CDR3 length equals 13 residues. Germline trimming cut 1 base from V and 7 bases from J; bases unmatched to any gene: 3. The germline V gene has CDR1 GTSNPN and CDR2 SVGIG (reference sequence). The CDR3 DNA reads as TGTGCCTGGAGTGGGCAGGGGGCCCAGCCCCAGCATTTT. Translating it yields CAWSGQGAQPQHF.

This clone was seen a few times. The chain employs TRBV9 and TRBJ2-7; TRBD2 matches at 9 bases. Trimming took 0 bases from V and 3 from J; bases not matched to a gene: 4. The CDR3 covers 15 residues. Germline V CDR1 and CDR2: SGDLS, YYNGEE. CDR3 residues: CASSVGLAGIYEQYF. CDR3 nucleotide sequence: TGTGCCAGCAGCGTAGGGCTAGCGGGGATCTACGAGCAGTACTTC.

The gene calls are TRBV9 and TRBJ2-1; 7 nucleotides line up with TRBD2. Germline V gene lookup returns CDR1 SGDLS and CDR2 YYNGEE. V lost 0 bases, J lost 8 bases, and 8 bases stayed unmatched. This CDR3 spans 15 amino acids. As DNA, the CDR3 is TGTGCCAGCAGCGTAGAGGGTGGCGGGAGAGATGAGCAGTTCTTC. It codes for CASSVEGGGRDEQFF.

The chain has TRBV4-3 and TRBJ2-4, with 9 positions matching TRBD2. The CDR3 is 19 amino acids. CDR1 and CDR2 from the germline V gene are LGHNA and YSLEER. V lost 1 base, J lost 0 bases, and 10 bases stayed unmatched. CDR3 in amino acids: CASSQGWREGNIAKNIQYF. CDR3 sequence (DNA): TGCGCCAGCAGCCAAGGGTGGCGGGAGGGTAACATAGCCAAAAACATTCAGTACTTC.

The chain is built from TRBV18 and TRBJ1-5; TRBD1 matches 7 bases. Germline CDR1 and CDR2: KGHSH and LQKENI. V dropped 3 bases and J dropped 4; count of bases not matched to a gene: 6. This CDR3 region has 15 residues. In DNA form, the CDR3 reads TGTGCCAGCTCACCCGGACAGGTTCTAAATCAGCCCCAGCATTTT. Protein sequence: CASSPGQVLNQPQHF.

The table lists this clone with a count of one. This CDR3 is CASSLDRVAYEQYF. CDR3 bases: TGTGCCAGCAGCTTAGATCGGGTTGCCTACGAGCAGTACTTC. This chain links TRBV11-3 with TRBJ2-7, with D uncertain. Trimming removed 0 bases at V and 2 bases at J, with 8 bases between. The CDR3 consists of 14 residues. Germline loops: CDR1 SGHNT, CDR2 YENEEA. Full variable domain (rest looked up from reference TRBV11-3 and TRBJ2-7): EAGVVQSPRYKIIEKKQPVAFWCNPISGHNTLYWYLQNLGQGPELLIRYENEEAVDDSQLPKDRFSAERLKGVDSTLKIQPAELGDSAVYLCASSLDRVAYEQYFGPGTRLTVT.

As regards this clone: Other DNA variants within this sample encode the same CDR3. The V call is TRBV30, the J call TRBJ1-4, with 7 positions matching TRBD1. CDR3 length: 14 amino acids. The ends lost 3 bases at V and 6 bases at J; junction bases unmatched: 7. Germline loops: CDR1 GTSNPN, CDR2 SVGIG (reference sequence). The CDR3 sequence: CAWRGWTGDEKLFF. The CDR3 DNA is TGTGCCTGGAGAGGCTGGACAGGAGATGAAAAACTGTTTTTT.

This clone has just one count. The V and J genes are TRBV5-4 and TRBJ2-3; 11 bases are a match to TRBD2. The trim removed 4 bases at V and 3 bases at J, leaving 7 bases unmatched. Per the germline V gene, CDR1 is SGHNT and CDR2 is YYREEE (reference sequence). This CDR3 comprises 16 residues. The CDR3 DNA is TGTGCCAGCAGCGAACGACTAGCGGGGATTACAGATACGCAGTATTTT. This codes for CASSERLAGITDTQYF.

The chain carries TRBV5-1 and TRBJ2-7, with a weak D call TRBD1 (5 bases). CDR1 and CDR2 from the germline V gene are SGHRS and YFSETQ. The CDR3 extends over 15 amino acids. V dropped 0 bases and J dropped 3 bases, with 13 bases sitting between them. CDR3 nucleotides: TGCGCCAGCAGCTTGGCCCCCGACAGTAACTACGAGCAGTACTTC. The encoded protein is CASSLAPDSNYEQYF.

V is TRBV5-1 and J is TRBJ2-7; D may be TRBD2 (6 bases). The CDR3 has 15 amino acids. The germline V gene encodes CDR1 SGHRS and CDR2 YFSETQ. Trimming stripped 1 base from V and 0 bases from J, with 11 bases between. CDR3 sequence: CASSLSLASSYEQYF. In nucleotides, the CDR3 is TGCGCCAGCAGCTTGAGTCTAGCGAGCTCCTACGAGCAGTACTTC. Based on the CDR3 plus reference TRBV5-1 and TRBJ2-7, the full variable domain is KAGVTQTPRYLIKTRGQQVTLSCSPISGHRSVSWYQQTPGQGLQFLFEYFSETQRNKGNFPGRFSGRQFSNSRSEMNVSTLELGDSALYLCASSLSLASSYEQYFGPGTRLTVT.

The chain joins TRBV6-5 to TRBJ2-7, with 11 bases identical to TRBD2. Germline lookup yields CDR1 MNHEY and CDR2 SVGAGI. The CDR3 contains 13 residues. The V gene end was trimmed by 7 bases and the J gene end by 5 bases; junction bases not matched to a gene: 4. The CDR3 loop reads CASITSGSNEQYF. Here the CDR3 DNA reads TGTGCCAGCATCACTAGCGGGAGTAACGAGCAGTACTTC.

The CDR3: CASSLIRGNLNEQFF. For the CDR3, the DNA is TGTGCCAGCAGTTTAATCAGGGGAAATCTAAATGAGCAGTTCTTC. The chain combines TRBV28 with TRBJ2-1; weak D call: TRBD1 (6 bases). This CDR3 spans 15 amino acids. V lost 2 bases, J lost 7 bases, and 15 bases lay in between. Germline-derived CDR1 and CDR2 are MDHEN and SYDVKM.

The chain couples TRBV5-1 to TRBJ2-1; D perhaps matches TRBD2 (6 bases). There are 17 residues in the CDR3. V lost 0 bases to trimming and J lost 2 bases, with 15 bases between them. Germline V CDR1 and CDR2: SGHRS, YFSETQ. The CDR3, as DNA: TGCGCCAGCAGCTTGGCCCAACAGCGGGTCCCCTACAATGAGCAGTTCTTC. Amino acid sequence: CASSLAQQRVPYNEQFF. The entire variable domain, with the rest obtained from reference TRBV5-1 and TRBJ2-1, is as follows: KAGVTQTPRYLIKTRGQQVTLSCSPISGHRSVSWYQQTPGQGLQFLFEYFSETQRNKGNFPGRFSGRQFSNSRSEMNVSTLELGDSALYLCASSLAQQRVPYNEQFFGPGTRLTVL.

The J gene is TRBJ2-1, the V gene TRBV7-3; 7 nucleotides line up with TRBD2. Looked up from germline, CDR1 is SGHTA and CDR2 is FQGTGA. The CDR3 length is 17 residues. V dropped 2 bases and J dropped 6; count of bases not matched to a gene: 13. CDR3 in amino acids: CASSLSPPRPGGNEQFF. The CDR3 nucleotides read TGTGCCAGCAGCTTATCCCCCCCCAGGCCGGGGGGCAATGAGCAGTTCTTC.